A single sample gave rise to the 17 T cell receptor beta chains below, sequenced in a study of cytomegalovirus exposure and HLA in healthy donors. Primers included in the PCR were 60 Vbeta and 13 Jbeta primers. The repertoire was sequenced with immunoSEQ multiplex PCR; TCRdb's copy has only in-frame clones and lacks some. The data hold about 130,000 clones, with around 78% observed a single time. Material: PBMCs. All receptors come from a man aged 40-55 years in good health and CMV-seronegative.

The rearrangement uses TRBV5-4 and TRBJ1-6, with D possibly matching TRBD1 (6 bases). The CDR3 has 14 amino acids. Germline CDR1 SGHNT, CDR2 YYREEE (reference sequence). Between the trimmed V and J ends, which lost 0 bases and 10 bases, there was a span of 11 bases. The CDR3 nucleotides read TGTGCCAGCAGCTTGGCCAGGGGAGAATCACCCCTCCACTTT. This translates into CASSLARGESPLHF.

The chain links TRBV5-6 to TRBJ2-5; 14 nucleotides match TRBD2. The CDR3 totals 17 residues. The germline V gene has CDR1 SGHDT and CDR2 YYEEEE. The V gene end was trimmed by 0 bases and the J gene end by 4 bases; junction bases not matched to a gene: 5. CDR3 in DNA: TGTGCCAGCAGCTTGGGACTAGCGGGGGGGCCGTCAGAGACCCAGTACTTC. Translated, it gives CASSLGLAGGPSETQYF.

The chain combines TRBV5-1 with TRBJ2-7; maybe TRBD1 (5 bases). The germline V gene has CDR1 SGHRS and CDR2 YFSETQ. Trimming cost V 1 base and J 3 bases, with 11 bases left between them. CDR3 size: 14 residues. The CDR3 nucleotides are TGCGCCAGCAGCTTGTCCCAGGGCATCTACGAGCAGTACTTC. It encodes CASSLSQGIYEQYF.

The V and J genes are TRBV27 and TRBJ2-3, with D unresolved. The V and J ends lost 3 bases and 1 base respectively, with 14 bases between them. Germline CDR1 is MNHEY and CDR2 is SMNVEV (reference sequence). This CDR3 has 16 amino acids. The CDR3 spells CASSFIGFGGTDTQYF. CDR3 bases: TGTGCCAGCAGTTTTATCGGGTTTGGTGGCACAGATACGCAGTATTTT.

The chain joins TRBV5-4 to TRBJ2-5, with 7 positions matching TRBD1. This CDR3 comprises 14 residues. Per the germline V gene, CDR1 is SGHNT and CDR2 is YYREEE (reference sequence). J gave up 2 bases and V 3 bases, and 4 bases lay outside the gene matches. The CDR3 loop reads CASSSGQDQETQYF. The CDR3 coding sequence is TGTGCCAGCAGCTCCGGACAGGATCAAGAGACCCAGTACTTC. Variable domain in full (rest from reference TRBV5-4 and TRBJ2-5): ETGVTQSPTHLIKTRGQQVTLRCSSQSGHNTVSWYQQALGQGPQFIFQYYREEENGRGNFPPRFSGLQFPNYSSELNVNALELDDSALYLCASSSGQDQETQYFGPGTRLLVL.

The chain carries TRBV5-1 and TRBJ2-5; TRBD1 might be the D (5 bases). V gave up 0 bases and J gave up 5 bases, with 17 bases separating them. This CDR3 region has 16 residues. Germline CDR1 and CDR2: SGHRS and YFSETQ. DNA of the CDR3: TGCGCCAGCAGCTTGGGAGGTCAGGGTCCAGGGGAGACCCAGTACTTC. Encoded protein: CASSLGGQGPGETQYF.

CDR3 DNA: TGCGCCAGCAGCCCACGGACAGCCGGGAACACCGGGGAGCTGTTTTTT. Translation gives CASSPRTAGNTGELFF. The chain joins TRBV4-3 to TRBJ2-2, with a tentative D call TRBD1 (6 bases). The germline gives CDR1 LGHNA, CDR2 YSLEER. The V end lost 4 bases, the J end lost 1 base, and 13 bases lay between the germline ends. The CDR3 covers 16 residues.

The chain is built from TRBV18 and TRBJ2-3, with 12 positions matching TRBD2. V lost 4 bases to trimming and J lost 2 bases; unmatched junction nucleotides: 4. CDR1 is KGHSH and CDR2 is LQKENI in the germline V gene. The CDR3 is 16 amino acids. CDR3 protein: CASSRLAGATTDTQYF. CDR3 nucleotide sequence: TGTGCCAGCTCACGACTAGCGGGGGCTACCACAGATACGCAGTATTTT.

This sequence joins TRBV11-3 and TRBJ2-2; perhaps TRBD1 as D (6 bases). The CDR3 has 15 amino acids. Germline V gene lookup returns CDR1 SGHNT and CDR2 YENEEA. The V and J ends lost 1 base and 1 base respectively, with 7 bases between them. This chain's CDR3 is CASSLGDKNTGELFF. The CDR3 DNA reads as TGTGCCAGCAGCTTAGGGGACAAGAACACCGGGGAGCTGTTTTTT.

The chain recombines TRBV19 with TRBJ2-7, with 7 bases identical to TRBD2. The CDR3 is 13 residues long. The V and J ends lost 5 bases and 7 bases, in that order; junction bases with no gene match: 8. Per the germline V gene, CDR1 is LNHDA and CDR2 is SQIVND (reference sequence). Here the CDR3 reads CASSPPLGGEQYF. CDR3 bases: TGTGCCAGTAGTCCCCCCTTGGGGGGGGAGCAGTACTTC.

Here the CDR3 DNA reads TGTGCCAGCAGTCGACAGGGGGTTGGAAACACCATATATTTT. Its protein product is CASSRQGVGNTIYF. The gene calls are TRBV6-5 and TRBJ1-3; 9 bases match TRBD1. The germline V gene has CDR1 MNHEY and CDR2 SVGAGI. The CDR3 spans 14 residues. The J segment lost 3 bases and the V segment lost 5 bases, leaving 2 bases of the junction unmatched.

The V gene is TRBV5-1, the J gene TRBJ2-3; 10 bases fit TRBD1. V was clipped by 3 bases and J by 1 base; unmatched bases: 2. The CDR3 is made up of 15 amino acids. Germline CDR1 SGHRS, CDR2 YFSETQ. CDR3 region: CASSSTGGGTDTQYF. CDR3 sequence (DNA): TGCGCCAGCAGCTCGACAGGGGGCGGCACAGATACGCAGTATTTT.

The chain uses TRBV7-2 and TRBJ2-7, with 11 nucleotides matching TRBD2. CDR3 length equals 17 residues. J gave up 3 bases and V 5 bases, and 12 bases lay outside the gene matches. Per germline, CDR1 SGHTA and CDR2 FQGNSA. The CDR3 sequence is CASSRTNALAGGYEQYF. In DNA, the CDR3 is TGTGCCAGCAGCCGTACAAACGCTCTAGCGGGGGGCTACGAGCAGTACTTC.

The rearrangement links TRBV5-4 to TRBJ2-7, with 7 bases lining up with TRBD1. The CDR3 has 15 residues. J gave up 10 bases and V 4 bases, and 17 bases lay outside the gene matches. Germline assignment: CDR1 SGHNT and CDR2 YYREEE (reference sequence). The CDR3 here is CASSHKGQTAWEQYF. CDR3 in DNA: TGTGCCAGCAGCCATAAGGGACAGACAGCATGGGAACAGTACTTC.

V and J are TRBV14 and TRBJ1-4; no clear D. CDR1 and CDR2 (germline): SGHDN, FVKESK. CDR3 length: 16 residues. The V end was cut by 4 bases, the J end by 2 bases, with 14 bases between. The CDR3 sequence: CASSPVPGATNEKLFF. DNA for the CDR3: TGTGCCAGCAGCCCCGTCCCCGGAGCGACTAATGAAAAACTGTTTTTT.

The CDR3 is CASSRYTGSYEQYF. Here the CDR3 DNA reads TGTGCCAGCAGTCGTTACACGGGGTCCTACGAGCAGTACTTC. V is TRBV27 and J is TRBJ2-7; tentatively, D is TRBD2 (5 bases). Germline CDR1 is MNHEY and CDR2 is SMNVEV (reference sequence). This CDR3 is 14 amino acids long. V lost 5 bases to trimming and J lost 1 base, with 12 bases between them.

The DNA of the CDR3 is TGTGCCACCTCAAGGGGGCCAAGCTCTGGAAACACCATATATTTT. This codes for CATSRGPSSGNTIYF. This chain uses TRBV6-6 with TRBJ1-3, with TRBD1 identical over 7 bases. The CDR3 is 15 amino acids. The germline V gene encodes CDR1 MNHNY and CDR2 SVGAGI (reference sequence). With 10 bases clipped from V and 0 bases from J, the junction kept 9 bases outside the gene matches.